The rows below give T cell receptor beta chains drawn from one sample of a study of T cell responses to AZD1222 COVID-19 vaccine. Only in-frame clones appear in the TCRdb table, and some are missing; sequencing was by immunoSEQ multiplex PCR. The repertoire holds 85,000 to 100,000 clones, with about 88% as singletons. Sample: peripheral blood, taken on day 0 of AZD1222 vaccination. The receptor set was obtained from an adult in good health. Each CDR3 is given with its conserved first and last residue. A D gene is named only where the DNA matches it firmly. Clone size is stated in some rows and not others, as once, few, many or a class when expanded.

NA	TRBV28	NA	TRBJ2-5	CASSLGRQETQYF	TGTGCCAGCAGTTTAGGGAGGCAAGAGACCCAGTACTTC
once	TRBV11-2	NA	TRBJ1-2	CASSSTGRANYGYTF	TGTGCCAGCAGCTCAACCGGACGCGCTAACTATGGCTACACCTTC
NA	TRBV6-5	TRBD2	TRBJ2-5	CASSQGLAIQETQYF	TGTGCCAGCAGTCAGGGACTAGCTATTCAAGAGACCCAGTACTTC
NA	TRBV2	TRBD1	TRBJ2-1	CASSGGQGSEQFF	TGTGCCAGCAGTGGAGGACAGGGCAGTGAGCAGTTCTTC
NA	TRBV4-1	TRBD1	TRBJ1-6	CASSHQTGVISPLHF	TGCGCCAGCAGCCATCAGACAGGGGTAATCTCACCCCTCCACTTT
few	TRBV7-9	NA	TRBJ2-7	CASSLGGTALAYEQYF	TGTGCCAGCAGCTTAGGTGGCACGGCGTTAGCCTACGAGCAGTACTTC
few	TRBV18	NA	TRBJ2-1	CASSMAFYNEQFF	TGTGCCAGCTCAATGGCATTCTACAATGAGCAGTTCTTC
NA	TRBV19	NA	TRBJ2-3	CASSTRLTADTQYF	TGTGCCAGTAGTACCCGCCTCACCGCCGATACGCAGTATTTT
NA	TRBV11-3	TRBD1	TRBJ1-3	CASSLGGQGSNTIYF	TGTGCCAGCAGCTTGGGGGGACAGGGAAGCAACACCATATATTTT
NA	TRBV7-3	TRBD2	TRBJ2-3	CASSLRGADTQYF	TGTGCCAGCAGCTTACGGGGGGCAGATACGCAGTATTTT
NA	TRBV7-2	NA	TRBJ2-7	CASSLASKQYF	TGTGCCAGCAGTTTGGCCTCAAAGCAGTACTTC
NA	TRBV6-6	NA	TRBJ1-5	CASSYAEGVPQPQHF	TGTGCCAGCAGTTACGCAGAAGGGGTTCCTCAGCCCCAGCATTTT
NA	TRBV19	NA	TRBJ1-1	CASSREDPFWVTEAFF	TGTGCCAGTAGTAGAGAGGATCCTTTTTGGGTCACTGAAGCTTTCTTT
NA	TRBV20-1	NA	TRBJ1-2	CSAREGNGYTF	TGCAGTGCTAGAGAGGGTAATGGCTACACCTTC
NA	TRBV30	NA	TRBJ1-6	CAWSEPGDVNSPLHF	TGTGCCTGGAGTGAGCCTGGGGATGTAAATTCACCCCTCCACTTT
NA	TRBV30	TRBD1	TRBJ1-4	CAWSVGDSNEKLFF	TGTGCCTGGAGTGTAGGGGACAGTAATGAAAAACTGTTTTTT
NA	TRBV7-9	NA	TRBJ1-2	CASSLAPGRRGLYGYTF	TGTGCCAGCAGCTTAGCCCCCGGGCGGAGGGGACTATATGGCTACACCTTC
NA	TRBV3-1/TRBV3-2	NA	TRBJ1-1	CASNLTGEAFF	TGTGCTAGCAACCTAACTGGTGAAGCTTTCTTC
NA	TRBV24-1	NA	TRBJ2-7	CASPEGDEQYF	TGTGCCTCCCCGGAGGGGGACGAGCAGTACTTC
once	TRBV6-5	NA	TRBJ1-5	CASGQSYSNQPQHF	TGTGCCAGCGGGCAGTCCTATAGCAATCAGCCCCAGCATTTT
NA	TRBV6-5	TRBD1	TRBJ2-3	CAHGQVGTDTQYF	TGTGCCCACGGACAGGTGGGTACAGATACGCAGTATTTT
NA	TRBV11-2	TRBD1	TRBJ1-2	CASSGTGEGRGYTF	TGTGCCAGCAGCGGGACAGGGGAAGGTCGTGGCTACACCTTC
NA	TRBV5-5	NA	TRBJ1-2	CASRGRDGEGYGYTF	TGTGCCAGCAGAGGGAGGGACGGAGAGGGATATGGCTACACCTTC
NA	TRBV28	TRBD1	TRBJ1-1	CATGWTGREAFF	TGTGCCACCGGATGGACAGGCAGGGAAGCTTTCTTT
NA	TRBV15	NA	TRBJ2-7	CATSGGDYEQYF	TGTGCCACCAGCGGAGGGGACTACGAGCAGTACTTC
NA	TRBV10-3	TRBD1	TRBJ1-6	CAISSGTDNSPLHF	TGTGCCATCAGTTCCGGGACAGACAATTCACCCCTCCACTTT
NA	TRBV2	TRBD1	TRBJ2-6	CARGTGVSGANVLTF	TGTGCCAGGGGGACAGGGGTCTCCGGGGCCAACGTCCTGACTTTC
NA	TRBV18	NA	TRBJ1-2	CASSPPGTITGSYGYTF	TGTGCCAGCTCACCACCGGGAACCATTACAGGGAGCTATGGCTACACCTTC
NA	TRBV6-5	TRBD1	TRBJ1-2	CASRITGGGYTF	TGTGCCAGCAGGATAACAGGGGGCGGCTACACCTTC
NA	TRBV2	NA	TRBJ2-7	CASSEASGARYEQYF	TGTGCCAGCAGTGAAGCATCGGGGGCGCGTTACGAGCAGTACTTC
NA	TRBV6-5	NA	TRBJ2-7	CASTHPGQAYEQYF	TGTGCCAGCACCCACCCCGGGCAGGCTTACGAGCAGTACTTC
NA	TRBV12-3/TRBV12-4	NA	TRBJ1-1	CASSSRKNTEAFF	TGTGCCAGCAGTTCGAGAAAGAACACTGAAGCTTTCTTT
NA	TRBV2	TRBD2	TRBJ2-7	CASSPRAGGSYEQYF	TGTGCCAGCAGCCCTCGGGCGGGGGGATCCTACGAGCAGTACTTC
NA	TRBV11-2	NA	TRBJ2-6	CASRRFGGSAESGANVLTF	TGTGCCAGCAGACGATTCGGGGGCAGTGCCGAATCTGGGGCCAACGTCCTGACTTTC
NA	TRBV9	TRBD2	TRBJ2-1	CASSNRGTSGFNEQFF	TGTGCCAGCAGCAATCGGGGGACTAGCGGGTTCAATGAGCAGTTCTTC
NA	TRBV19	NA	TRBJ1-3	CASSAQTRNTIYF	TGTGCCAGTAGTGCACAAACCCGAAACACCATATATTTT
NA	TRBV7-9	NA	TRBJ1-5	CASSSNYQPQHF	TGTGCCAGCAGCTCCAACTATCAGCCCCAGCATTTT
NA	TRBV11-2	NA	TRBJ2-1	CASSFSGPLPGEQFF	TGTGCCAGCAGCTTTTCCGGACCTCTCCCGGGGGAGCAGTTCTTC
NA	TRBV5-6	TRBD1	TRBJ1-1	CASSLGTGELGTEAFF	TGTGCCAGCAGCTTGGGGACAGGGGAATTGGGCACTGAAGCTTTCTTT
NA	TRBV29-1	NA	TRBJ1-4	CSVEDMGREKLFF	TGCAGCGTTGAAGATATGGGGAGGGAAAAACTGTTTTTT
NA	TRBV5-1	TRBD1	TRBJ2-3	CASSLMGQVTTDTQYF	TGCGCCAGCAGCTTAATGGGACAGGTAACCACAGATACGCAGTATTTT
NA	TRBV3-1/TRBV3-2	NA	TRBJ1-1	CASSHGQGRVTEAFF	TGTGCCAGCAGCCATGGCCAGGGCAGGGTCACTGAAGCTTTCTTT
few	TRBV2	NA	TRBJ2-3	CASSEGLATDTQYF	TGTGCCAGCAGTGAAGGGCTAGCCACAGATACGCAGTATTTT
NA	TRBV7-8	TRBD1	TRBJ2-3	CASRQIRQGSADTQYF	TGTGCCAGCAGACAAATTAGACAGGGGAGTGCAGATACGCAGTATTTT
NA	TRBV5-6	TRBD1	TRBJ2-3	CASSLGGQGIDTQYF	TGTGCCAGCAGCTTGGGGGGACAGGGAATAGATACGCAGTATTTT
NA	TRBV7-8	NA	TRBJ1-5	CASSLGGASAFPQHF	TGTGCCAGCAGCTTAGGTGGAGCCAGTGCGTTTCCCCAGCATTTT
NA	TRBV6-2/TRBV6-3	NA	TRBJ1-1	CASSYASYTEAFF	TGTGCCAGCAGTTATGCGAGTTACACTGAAGCTTTCTTT
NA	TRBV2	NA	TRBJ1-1	CASSELRVTTEAFF	TGTGCCAGCAGCGAACTCAGGGTTACCACTGAAGCTTTCTTT
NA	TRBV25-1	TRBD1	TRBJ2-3	CASRQDRGGTDTQYF	TGTGCCAGCAGACAAGACAGGGGCGGGACAGATACGCAGTATTTT
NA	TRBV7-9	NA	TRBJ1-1	CASSFGQHIDEAFF	TGTGCCAGCAGCTTCGGACAGCATATAGACGAAGCTTTCTTT
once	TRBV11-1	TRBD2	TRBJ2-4	CASSLATRGGAGGIQYF	TGTGCCAGCAGCTTAGCTACTCGCGGGGGGGCCGGGGGCATTCAGTACTTC
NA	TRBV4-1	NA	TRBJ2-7	CASSQDHTVEAYEQYF	TGCGCCAGCAGCCAAGATCACACCGTGGAAGCCTACGAGCAGTACTTC
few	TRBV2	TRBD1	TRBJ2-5	CASSGQGQVPQYF	TGTGCCAGCAGTGGACAGGGGCAGGTTCCCCAGTACTTC
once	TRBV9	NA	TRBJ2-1	CASSFSDFRKFF	TGTGCCAGCAGCTTCTCCGACTTCCGGAAGTTCTTC
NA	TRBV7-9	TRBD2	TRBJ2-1	CASSLVAGGGNEQFF	TGTGCCAGCAGCTTGGTAGCGGGGGGAGGGAATGAGCAGTTCTTC